The next 16 T cell receptor beta chains were all read from a single sample in a study of Ad26.COV2.S vaccination and SARS-CoV-2 variants. Indicated treatment: roughly 20 received Ad26.COV2.S at low or high dose, single or two shots; a few received placebo; per-sample allocation not given. All samples were drawn on day 63, counting from the first vaccine or placebo injection. The table came from immunoSEQ multiplex PCR; TCRdb's copy has only in-frame clones and leaves some out. The table has some 480,000 clones, around nine tenths seen once; the top ten hold roughly 13%. Sequenced here: peripheral blood, sampled in a trial of Ad26.COV2.S vaccine versus placebo. These receptors all come from a person between 18 and 60 years old who received the Ad26.COV2.S COVID-19 vaccine or a placebo.

This clone has more than one count but fewer than ten. This chain connects TRBV5-1 to TRBJ2-1; weak D call: TRBD2 (5 bases). This CDR3 is 15 amino acids long. Trimming took off 0 bases at V and 2 bases at J, with 9 bases between the two ends. The V gene's germline CDR1 is SGHRS and CDR2 YFSETQ. In DNA form, the CDR3 reads TGCGCCAGCAGCTTGGAGCCGGGAACCTACAATGAGCAGTTCTTC. It specifies CASSLEPGTYNEQFF. Variable domain in full (rest from reference TRBV5-1 and TRBJ2-1): KAGVTQTPRYLIKTRGQQVTLSCSPISGHRSVSWYQQTPGQGLQFLFEYFSETQRNKGNFPGRFSGRQFSNSRSEMNVSTLELGDSALYLCASSLEPGTYNEQFFGPGTRLTVL.

The CDR3 loop reads CAWGGYRGSYNSPLHF. In DNA form, the CDR3 reads TGTGCCTGGGGGGGGTACCGGGGCTCCTATAATTCACCCCTCCACTTT. The chain uses TRBV30 and TRBJ1-6; perhaps TRBD1 as D (5 bases). This CDR3 comprises 16 residues. The germline CDR1 and CDR2 sequences are GTSNPN and SVGIG (reference sequence). Trimming shortened V by 5 bases and J by 0 bases, and 14 bases separated the two germline ends.

As concerns this clone: Within the sample, other DNA sequences also encode this same CDR3. The rearrangement links TRBV12-3 or TRBV12-4 to TRBJ1-5; 8 positions match TRBD1. V lost 6 bases to trimming and J lost 2 bases; unmatched junction nucleotides: 0. The length of the CDR3 is 13 residues. The CDR3 nucleotides read TGTGCCAGCAGACAGGGGGGCAATCAGCCCCAGCATTTT. Amino acid sequence: CASRQGGNQPQHF.

This sequence joins TRBV19 and TRBJ2-7; 9 nucleotides align to TRBD1. The V segment lost 0 bases and the J segment 3 bases; nucleotides outside the gene matches: 6. The germline V gene encodes CDR1 LNHDA and CDR2 SQIVND (reference sequence). The CDR3 loop spans 16 amino acids. This CDR3 reads CASSIDTGQGIYEQYF. The CDR3 DNA reads as TGTGCCAGTAGTATAGATACGGGACAGGGAATCTACGAGCAGTACTTC.

The chain employs TRBV30 and TRBJ1-4, with D possibly TRBD1 on 6 matching bases. This CDR3 has 15 amino acids. The V end was cut by 2 bases, the J end by 7 bases, with 17 bases between. Looked up from germline, CDR1 is GTSNPN and CDR2 is SVGIG (reference sequence). DNA for the CDR3: TGTGCCTGGAGTAGGGGGTGGACAGTCCCTGAAAAACTGTTTTTT. This encodes CAWSRGWTVPEKLFF.

The chain combines TRBV28 with TRBJ1-2; D uncertain. V was clipped by 6 bases and J by 6 bases, with 17 bases between them. This CDR3 comprises 14 residues. CDR1 and CDR2 from the germline V gene are MDHEN and SYDVKM. The CDR3 here is CASSPPREWNGYTF. The CDR3, as DNA: TGTGCCAGCAGCCCCCCGAGGGAGTGGAATGGCTACACCTTC.

V gene TRBV28 combines with J gene TRBJ1-3; D is unresolved. Germline V gene lookup returns CDR1 MDHEN and CDR2 SYDVKM. The CDR3 loop spans 14 amino acids. V lost 1 base, J lost 0 bases, and 4 bases lay in between. The CDR3 reads CASSLSGSGNTIYF. CDR3 nucleotides: TGTGCCAGCAGTTTATCAGGCTCTGGAAACACCATATATTTT.

The chain couples TRBV12-5 to TRBJ1-1, with no clear D. CDR1 LGHNT and CDR2 FRNRAP come from the germline V gene. The CDR3 runs 13 residues. Trimming cost V 6 bases and J 1 base, with 9 bases left between them. CDR3 in amino acids: CASGPDGNTEAFF. In DNA, the CDR3 is TGTGCTAGTGGACCCGACGGGAACACTGAAGCTTTCTTT.

The gene calls are TRBV4-2 and TRBJ2-7; possibly TRBD1 for D (7 bases). Between the trimmed V and J ends, which lost 1 base and 4 bases, there was a span of 14 bases. Germline CDR1 reads LGHNA; CDR2 reads YNFKEQ. The CDR3 is 15 residues long. CDR3 coding DNA: TGTGCCAGCAGCCAAGGAGGCGGGACAGATTACGAGCAGTACTTC. Protein: CASSQGGGTDYEQYF.

J is TRBJ2-7 and V is TRBV30, with 10 bases aligning to TRBD1. V was pared by 2 bases and J by 6 bases, with 10 bases of the junction left unmatched. This CDR3 spans 15 amino acids. CDR1 is GTSNPN, CDR2 SVGIG, per germline (reference sequence). The CDR3 DNA reads as TGTGCCTGGAGTTTAGGGGACAGGGGTGGTGGCGAGCAGTACTTC. As protein: CAWSLGDRGGGEQYF.

V is TRBV7-9 and J is TRBJ1-5, with D perhaps matching TRBD1 (6 bases). The CDR3 contains 15 residues. V was trimmed by 6 bases and J by 0 bases, leaving 12 bases between them. The germline V gene has CDR1 SEHNR and CDR2 FQNEAQ (reference sequence). The CDR3 sequence is CASRPGGDSNQPQHF. The CDR3 coding sequence is TGTGCCAGCAGACCGGGGGGCGATAGCAATCAGCCCCAGCATTTT.

This chain connects TRBV9 to TRBJ2-7; D is tentatively TRBD1 or TRBD2 (5 bases each). Germline CDR1 is SGDLS and CDR2 is YYNGEE. This CDR3 spans 15 amino acids. V dropped 0 bases and J dropped 0 bases, with 10 bases sitting between them. The CDR3 nucleotides read TGTGCCAGCAGCGTAGATCCGGGGCCCTCCTACGAGCAGTACTTC. Residues: CASSVDPGPSYEQYF.

This chain joins TRBV28 and TRBJ2-4; 7 bases are a match to TRBD1. The CDR3 is 16 amino acids. Germline V gene sequence: CDR1 MDHEN, CDR2 SYDVKM. The ends lost 5 bases at V and 1 base at J; junction bases unmatched: 8. The CDR3 nucleotides are TGTGCCAGCAGTGACCGAGGGGGCTTCGCCAAAAACATTCAGTACTTC. Translated: CASSDRGGFAKNIQYF.

Remarks on this clone: Additional DNA sequences in this sample encode the identical CDR3. The chain carries TRBV6-5 and TRBJ1-6; TRBD1 matches 7 bases. The CDR3 spans 12 residues. CDR1 is MNHEY and CDR2 is SVGAGI in the germline V gene. V was clipped by 5 bases and J by 9 bases; unmatched bases: 1. The CDR3 sequence is CASSRQGSPLHF. Here the CDR3 DNA reads TGTGCCAGCAGTAGACAGGGTTCACCCCTCCACTTT.

For this clone: Other DNA sequences in this sample translate to the same CDR3. This rearrangement joins TRBV30 to TRBJ1-2, with D unresolved. The germline V gene has CDR1 GTSNPN and CDR2 SVGIG (reference sequence). The CDR3 is 11 amino acids. Trimming removed 4 bases from V and 5 bases from J, with 8 bases in between. The CDR3 reads CAWKVGYGYTF. The CDR3 region has the DNA TGTGCCTGGAAAGTGGGTTATGGCTACACCTTC.

The V call is TRBV2, the J call TRBJ2-3; D gene ambiguous. This CDR3 is 14 amino acids long. Trimming removed 3 bases from V and 4 bases from J, with 11 bases in between. The V gene's germline CDR1 is SNHLY and CDR2 FYNNEI. The CDR3 DNA reads TGTGCCAGCAGTGATCGTCCGTCGGCAGATACGCAGTATTTT. Protein: CASSDRPSADTQYF.